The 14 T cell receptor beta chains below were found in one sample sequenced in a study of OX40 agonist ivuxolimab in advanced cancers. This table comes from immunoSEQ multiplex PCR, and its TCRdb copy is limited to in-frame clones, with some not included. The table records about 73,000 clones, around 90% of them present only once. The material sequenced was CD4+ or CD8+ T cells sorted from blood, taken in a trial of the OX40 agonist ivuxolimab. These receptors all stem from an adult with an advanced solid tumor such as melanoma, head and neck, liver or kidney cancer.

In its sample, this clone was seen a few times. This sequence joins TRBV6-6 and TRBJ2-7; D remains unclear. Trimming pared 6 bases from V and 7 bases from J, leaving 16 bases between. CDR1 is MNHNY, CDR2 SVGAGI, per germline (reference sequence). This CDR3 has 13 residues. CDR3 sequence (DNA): TGTGCCAGCAGACCCCCCGCGGTCGAGGAGCAGTACTTC. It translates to CASRPPAVEEQYF.

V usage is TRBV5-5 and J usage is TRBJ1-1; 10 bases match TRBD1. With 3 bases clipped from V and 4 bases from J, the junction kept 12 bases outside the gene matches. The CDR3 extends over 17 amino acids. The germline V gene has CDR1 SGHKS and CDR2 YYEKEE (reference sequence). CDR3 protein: CASSSDKPTGGLTEAFF. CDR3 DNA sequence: TGTGCCAGCAGCTCGGACAAACCGACAGGGGGCCTCACTGAAGCTTTCTTT. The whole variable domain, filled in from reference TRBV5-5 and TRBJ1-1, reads DAGVTQSPTHLIKTRGQQVTLRCSPISGHKSVSWYQQVLGQGPQFIFQYYEKEERGRGNFPDRFSARQFPNYSSELNVNALLLGDSALYLCASSSDKPTGGLTEAFFGQGTRLTVV.

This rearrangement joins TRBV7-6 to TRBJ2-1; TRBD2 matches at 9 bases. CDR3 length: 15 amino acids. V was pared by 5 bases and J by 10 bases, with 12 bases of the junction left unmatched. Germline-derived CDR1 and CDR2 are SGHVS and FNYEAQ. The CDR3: CASSPTSGKYIEQFF. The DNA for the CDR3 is TGTGCCAGCAGCCCGACTAGCGGTAAATATATCGAGCAGTTCTTC.

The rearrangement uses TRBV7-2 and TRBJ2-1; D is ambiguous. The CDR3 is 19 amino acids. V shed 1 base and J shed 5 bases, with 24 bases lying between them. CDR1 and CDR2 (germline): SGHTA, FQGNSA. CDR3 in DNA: TGTGCCAGCAGCTTAGTGGGCAGCGAGAGAGGCTTTGGTGACAATGAGCAGTTCTTC. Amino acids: CASSLVGSERGFGDNEQFF.

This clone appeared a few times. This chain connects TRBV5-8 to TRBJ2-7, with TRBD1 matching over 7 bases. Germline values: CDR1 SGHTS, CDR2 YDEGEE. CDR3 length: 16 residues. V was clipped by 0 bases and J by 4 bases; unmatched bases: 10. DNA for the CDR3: TGTGCCAGCAGCTTGGCGAAGGACAGGCCTTTTTACGAGCAGTACTTC. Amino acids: CASSLAKDRPFYEQYF.

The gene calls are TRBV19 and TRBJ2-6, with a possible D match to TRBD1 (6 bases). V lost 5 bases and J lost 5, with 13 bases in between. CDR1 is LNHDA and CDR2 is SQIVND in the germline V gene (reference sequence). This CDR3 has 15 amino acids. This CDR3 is CASSPQGVRANVLTF. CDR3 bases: TGTGCCAGTAGTCCACAGGGCGTCAGGGCCAACGTCCTGACTTTC. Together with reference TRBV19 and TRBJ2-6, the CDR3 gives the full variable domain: DGGITQSPKYLFRKEGQNVTLSCEQNLNHDAMYWYRQDPGQGLRLIYYSQIVNDFQKGDIAEGYSVSREKKESFPLTVTSAQKNPTAFYLCASSPQGVRANVLTFGAGSRLTVL.

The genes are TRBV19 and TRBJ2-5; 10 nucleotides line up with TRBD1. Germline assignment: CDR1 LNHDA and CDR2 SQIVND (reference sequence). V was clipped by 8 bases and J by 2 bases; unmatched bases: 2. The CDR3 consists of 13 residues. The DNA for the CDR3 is TGTGCCAGTCGGGACAGGGGTCAAGAGACCCAGTACTTC. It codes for CASRDRGQETQYF.

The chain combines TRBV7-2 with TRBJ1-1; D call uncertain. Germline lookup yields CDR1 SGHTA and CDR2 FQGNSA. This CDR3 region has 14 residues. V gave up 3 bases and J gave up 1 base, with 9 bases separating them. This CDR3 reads CASSFEGANTEAFF. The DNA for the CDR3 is TGTGCCAGCAGCTTTGAGGGCGCGAACACTGAAGCTTTCTTT.

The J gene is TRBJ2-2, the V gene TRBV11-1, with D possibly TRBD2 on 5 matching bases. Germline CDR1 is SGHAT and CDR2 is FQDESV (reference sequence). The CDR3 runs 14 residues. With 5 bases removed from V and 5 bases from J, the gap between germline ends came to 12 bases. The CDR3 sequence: CASSSLRGTGELFF. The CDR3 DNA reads TGTGCCAGCAGCAGCCTACGGGGTACCGGGGAGCTGTTTTTT. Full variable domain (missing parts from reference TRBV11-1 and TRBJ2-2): EAEVAQSPRYKITEKSQAVAFWCDPISGHATLYWYRQILGQGPELLVQFQDESVVDDSQLPKDRFSAERLKGVDSTLKIQPAELGDSAMYLCASSSLRGTGELFFGEGSRLTVL.

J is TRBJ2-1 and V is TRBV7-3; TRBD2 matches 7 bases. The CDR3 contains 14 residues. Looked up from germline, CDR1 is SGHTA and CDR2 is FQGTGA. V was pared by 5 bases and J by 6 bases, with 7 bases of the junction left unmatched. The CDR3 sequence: CASSTEGRANEQFF. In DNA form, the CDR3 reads TGTGCCAGCAGCACCGAAGGGAGGGCCAATGAGCAGTTCTTC.

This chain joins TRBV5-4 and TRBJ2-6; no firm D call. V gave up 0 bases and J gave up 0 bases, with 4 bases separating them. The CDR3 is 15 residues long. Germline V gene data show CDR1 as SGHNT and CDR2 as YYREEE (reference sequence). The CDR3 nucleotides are TGTGCCAGCAGCTTGGAAGTCTCTGGGGCCAACGTCCTGACTTTC. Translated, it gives CASSLEVSGANVLTF.

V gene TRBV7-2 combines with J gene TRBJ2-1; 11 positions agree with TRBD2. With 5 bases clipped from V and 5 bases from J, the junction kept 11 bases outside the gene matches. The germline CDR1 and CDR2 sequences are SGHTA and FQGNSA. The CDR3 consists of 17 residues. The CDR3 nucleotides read TGTGCCAGCAGCCCGGGTTCCGGGACTAGCGGAGACAATGAGCAGTTCTTC. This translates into CASSPGSGTSGDNEQFF.

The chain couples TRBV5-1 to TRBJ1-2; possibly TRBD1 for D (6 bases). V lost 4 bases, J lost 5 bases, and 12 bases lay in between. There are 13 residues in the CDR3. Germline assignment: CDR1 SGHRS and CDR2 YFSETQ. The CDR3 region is CASSPTGDYGYTF. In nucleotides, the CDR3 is TGCGCCAGCAGCCCGACAGGAGATTATGGCTACACCTTC.

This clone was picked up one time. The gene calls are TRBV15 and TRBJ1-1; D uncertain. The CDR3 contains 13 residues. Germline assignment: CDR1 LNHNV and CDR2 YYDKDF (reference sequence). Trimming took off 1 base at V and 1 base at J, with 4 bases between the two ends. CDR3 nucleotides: TGTGCCACCAGCAGAGCCCGGAACACTGAAGCTTTCTTT. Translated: CATSRARNTEAFF.